This T cell receptor beta chain was found in a study of T-cell reconstitution after alpha-beta-depleted transplantation in children. Study-wide results and limits: After one year, T-cell counts and TCRbeta diversity mostly came from new T cells.

Comments on this clonotype: Its antigen remains unknown.

V was pared by 1 base and J by 4 bases, with 18 bases between. This CDR3 comprises 17 residues. Germline values: CDR1 SGHRS, CDR2 YFSETQ. Unique molecular identifiers were incorporated during preparation of the TCRbeta library. TCRdb independently ran MiXCR on the PCR reads; one entry per CDR3 protein. The sample has around 450,000 distinct CDR3 sequences, around 16% seen once; the top ten hold 25% to 35%. This specimen was PBMCs, mostly from graft donor cells, taken 360 days after TCRalphabeta/CD19-depleted stem cell transplant. This TCR was sampled from a boy younger than two who had a stem cell transplant for Wiskott-Aldrich syndrome, so the T cells may come from the graft donor. The rearrangement links TRBV5-1 to TRBJ2-1, with D perhaps TRBD1 or TRBD2 (5 bases each). CDR3 sequence (DNA): TGCGCCAGCAGCTTGTGGCAGGGAAGTTCGGGATACAATGAGCAGTTCTTC. Its translation is CASSLWQGSSGYNEQFF.